Following are 12 T cell receptor beta chains from one sample sequenced in a study of OX40 agonist ivuxolimab in advanced cancers. Method: immunoSEQ multiplex PCR; TCRdb's copy keeps in-frame clones and lacks some. Of 20,000 to 30,000 clones listed, almost 80% were seen once; the top ten hold 9.5% to 15%. The material sequenced was CD4+ or CD8+ T cells sorted from blood, taken in a trial of the OX40 agonist ivuxolimab. These receptors were collected from an adult with an advanced solid tumor such as melanoma, head and neck, liver or kidney cancer.

J is TRBJ1-1 and V is TRBV19; no clear D. Germline values: CDR1 LNHDA, CDR2 SQIVND (reference sequence). This CDR3 contains 12 residues. Trimming took 3 bases from V and 5 from J, leaving 7 bases between them. The CDR3 nucleotides are TGTGCCAGTAGTATGGCCGGGACTGAAGCTTTCTTT. Its translation is CASSMAGTEAFF.

This clone occurred a few times. V and J are TRBV7-9 and TRBJ1-1; TRBD1 might be the D (5 bases). This CDR3 spans 13 amino acids. CDR1 and CDR2 (germline): SEHNR, FQNEAQ (reference sequence). Trimming took 2 bases from V and 5 from J, leaving 9 bases between them. The CDR3 DNA is TGTGCCAGCAGCTTACAGGGCGCGACTGAAGCTTTCTTT. It translates to CASSLQGATEAFF.

J is TRBJ2-7 and V is TRBV7-2; the D gene is possibly TRBD2 (5 bases). V gave up 3 bases and J gave up 5 bases, with 17 bases separating them. The CDR3 sequence is 15 residues long. Per the germline V gene, CDR1 is SGHTA and CDR2 is FQGNSA. CDR3: CASSFDTLRGHEQYF. The CDR3 nucleotides read TGTGCCAGCAGCTTTGATACCCTTAGAGGGCACGAGCAGTACTTC.

This clone was recorded once. The gene calls are TRBV7-3 and TRBJ1-1, with D maybe TRBD1 (5 bases). The CDR3 has 14 residues. Trimming stripped 6 bases from V and 1 base from J, with 12 bases between. The germline V gene encodes CDR1 SGHTA and CDR2 FQGTGA. CDR3 sequence reads: CASRSGGGNTEAFF. CDR3 nucleotides: TGTGCCAGCAGGTCAGGTGGGGGGAACACTGAAGCTTTCTTT.

The genes are TRBV4-1 and TRBJ1-1; the D is unclear. V was shortened by 0 bases and J by 1 base, with 6 bases between the two germline ends. The CDR3 has 14 residues. Germline CDR1 reads MGHRA; CDR2 reads YSYEKL. The CDR3 loop is CASSQDPGNTEAFF. As DNA, the CDR3 is TGCGCCAGCAGCCAAGATCCCGGGAACACTGAAGCTTTCTTT.

The rearrangement uses TRBV5-1 and TRBJ2-7; weak D call: TRBD1 (6 bases). This CDR3 contains 20 residues. V was trimmed by 0 bases and J by 0 bases, leaving 25 bases between them. Germline-derived CDR1 and CDR2 are SGHRS and YFSETQ. CDR3 DNA sequence: TGCGCCAGCAGCTTGGGGCGCCCGGGACCTGACAGGCCTCACTCCTACGAGCAGTACTTC. Its protein is CASSLGRPGPDRPHSYEQYF.

Only one count was recorded for this clone. The V call is TRBV7-4, the J call TRBJ1-2, with unresolved D. V lost 1 base and J 6 bases, leaving 6 bases between the germline ends. CDR1 is SGHVT, CDR2 SQSDAQ, per germline. CDR3 size: 12 residues. CDR3: CASSLVGDGYTF. The CDR3 DNA follows: TGTGCCAGCAGCTTAGTGGGCGATGGCTACACCTTC.

V and J are TRBV7-9 and TRBJ2-5; D remains unclear. This CDR3 has 14 amino acids. Germline lookup yields CDR1 SEHNR and CDR2 FQNEAQ (reference sequence). V gave up 2 bases and J gave up 3 bases, with 10 bases separating them. The CDR3 bases are TGTGCCAGCAGCTTAAGAACAGACAAAGAGACCCAGTACTTC. Translating gives CASSLRTDKETQYF.

This chain connects TRBV30 to TRBJ1-2; 11 bases match TRBD1. CDR1 and CDR2 from the germline V gene are GTSNPN and SVGIG (reference sequence). The J segment lost 3 bases and the V segment lost 2 bases, leaving 11 bases of the junction unmatched. This CDR3 has 17 residues. The CDR3 reads CAWSRTGGPSSDYGYTF. The CDR3, as DNA: TGTGCCTGGAGTAGGACAGGGGGCCCTTCGTCGGACTATGGCTACACCTTC.

The genes are TRBV4-1 and TRBJ1-2, with 10 bases fitting TRBD1. With 0 bases clipped from V and 4 bases from J, the junction kept 8 bases outside the gene matches. This CDR3 is 17 amino acids long. Germline V gene sequence: CDR1 MGHRA, CDR2 YSYEKL. Here the CDR3 reads CASSQEPGTGVTYGYTF. The CDR3 region has the DNA TGCGCCAGCAGCCAAGAGCCCGGGACAGGGGTCACCTATGGCTACACCTTC.

This clone appeared once. The genes are TRBV6-1 and TRBJ1-2; possibly TRBD1 for D (6 bases). CDR1 and CDR2 from the germline V gene are MNHNS and SASEGT. There are 16 residues in the CDR3. Trimming took 1 base from V and 5 from J, leaving 17 bases between them. The CDR3 DNA follows: TGTGCCAGCAGTGAAGTGACAGGCGATACCCTTTATGGCTACACCTTC. Translating gives CASSEVTGDTLYGYTF.

In its sample, this clone was seen once. This chain links TRBV6-5 with TRBJ1-1; D may be TRBD1 (6 bases). The germline gives CDR1 MNHEY, CDR2 SVGAGI. V shed 5 bases and J shed 1 base, with 11 bases lying between them. The CDR3 has 14 residues. For the CDR3, the DNA is TGTGCCAGCAGTCTACAGGGTTGGAACACTGAAGCTTTCTTT. This codes for CASSLQGWNTEAFF.